This TCR beta chain was observed in a study of metastatic and nonmetastatic thyroid tumors. Via MiXCR, TCRdb re-called the PCR reads. Seen here are roughly 33,000 clones, roughly a sixth observed once, and the top ten hold 9.5% to 15%. This clone turned up a few times. There were no patients who had received any treatment before thyroid surgery. The germline CDR1 and CDR2 sequences are LNHDA and SQIVND (reference sequence). Trimming took 7 bases from V and 2 from J; bases not matched to a gene: 7. The CDR3 covers 15 residues. What was sequenced was blood. The receptor's source is a male donor with papillary thyroid cancer or a benign thyroid nodule (not recorded which). Some clones in this sample may be carry-over from other donors' samples. This chain links TRBV19 with TRBJ1-5; TRBD1 agrees at 8 bases. The CDR3 is CASIWTGSGNQPQHF. CDR3 coding DNA: TGTGCCAGTATCTGGACAGGGAGCGGCAATCAGCCCCAGCATTTT.